What follows is one T cell receptor (beta chain) and its context. This entry comes from a study of blood T cell repertoires in COVID-19. Libraries were prepared by immunoSEQ multiplex PCR; TCRdb keeps only in-frame clonotypes and omits some of them. Of fewer than 350,000 clones listed, 70% to 90% were seen once; the top ten hold just over 7%. Sequencing was carried out using peripheral blood. The TCR was taken from a human donor in a cohort sampled during active COVID-19.

The CDR3 region has the DNA TGTGCCAGCAGCCCCCGAGGACAGGGTTATGGCTACACCTTC. This codes for CASSPRGQGYGYTF. This rearrangement joins TRBV13 to TRBJ1-2; 8 nucleotides match TRBD1. The CDR3 has 14 residues. In germline, CDR1 is PRHDT, CDR2 FYEKMQ (reference sequence). V was clipped by 5 bases and J by 5 bases; unmatched bases: 7.